The TCR beta chain under discussion was sequenced for a study of blood T cell repertoires in COVID-19. Study summary: COVID-19 samples, acute and convalescent, were from the United States, Italy and Spain.

Germline V lookup: CDR1 ENHRY, CDR2 SYGVKD. The CDR3 covers 14 residues. Trimming took off 6 bases at V and 1 base at J, with 13 bases between the two ends. Study processing details: Amplified reference gene primers provided the basis for estimating nucleated cell counts. Here immunoSEQ multiplex PCR was the method, and the copy in TCRdb shows in-frame clones only, minus some. V and J calls and clone size are as listed in that table; D and trimming were resolved from the DNA. This table has roughly 210,000 clones, about 87% appearing once. Sequencing used peripheral blood. This TCR derives from a man in his sixties or seventies with acute or convalescent COVID-19. This chain links TRBV10-3 with TRBJ2-7, with D perhaps TRBD1 (5 bases). The CDR3 here is CAISDSTKSYEQYF. CDR3 DNA: TGTGCCATCAGCGACAGCACAAAATCCTACGAGCAGTACTTC.